The 2 T cell receptor beta chains below all came from one sample that was sequenced in a study of cytomegalovirus exposure and HLA in healthy donors. Amplification used 60 Vbeta primers and 13 Jbeta primers. Here immunoSEQ multiplex PCR was the method, and the copy in TCRdb shows in-frame clones only, minus some. The sample has around 98,000 clones; around 68% are singletons. The sequenced sample was PBMCs. All receptors come from a female donor in good health and CMV-seronegative.

The genes are TRBV15 and TRBJ2-4; D unclear. Germline CDR1 and CDR2: LNHNV and YYDKDF (reference sequence). This CDR3 has 13 residues. V dropped 3 bases and J dropped 7 bases, with 10 bases sitting between them. The CDR3 DNA reads as TGTGCCACCAGCAGCAACCGGTGGAACATTCAGTACTTC. Residues: CATSSNRWNIQYF.

The CDR3 here is CASSEAGTGSPGELFF. The DNA for the CDR3 is TGTGCCAGCAGTGAAGCCGGGACAGGGTCACCCGGGGAGCTGTTTTTT. V and J are TRBV25-1 and TRBJ2-2; TRBD1 agrees at 9 bases. CDR1 is MGHDK and CDR2 is SYGVNS in the germline V gene. This CDR3 is 16 amino acids long. V lost 2 bases and J lost 6; bases outside the gene matches: 7.